This entry concerns a single TCR beta chain. The V end was cut by 6 bases, the J end by 4 bases, with 15 bases between. The CDR3 runs to 15 residues. Germline V lookup: CDR1 MNHEY, CDR2 SVGAGI. The authors' processing: Cell counts per sample came from amplifying reference gene primers. Only in-frame clones appear in the TCRdb table, and some are missing; sequencing was by immunoSEQ multiplex PCR. V and J calls and clone size follow that table, whereas D and trimming were derived from the DNA. The repertoire consists of a few hundred thousand clones, with 88% occurring once and the leading ten covering approximately 10%. The data originate from a study of blood T cell repertoires in COVID-19. Background on the study: Samples representing acute and convalescent COVID-19 were sourced from the United States, Italy and Spain.

The specimen sequenced was peripheral blood. The V call is TRBV6-5, the J call TRBJ1-4; perhaps TRBD1 as D (6 bases). The clonotype comes from a woman in her twenties or thirties with COVID-19, enrolled during active disease. CDR3 amino acids: CASSRGVRGNEKLFF. As DNA, the CDR3 is TGTGCCAGCAGCCGAGGGGTCAGGGGTAATGAAAAACTGTTTTTT.